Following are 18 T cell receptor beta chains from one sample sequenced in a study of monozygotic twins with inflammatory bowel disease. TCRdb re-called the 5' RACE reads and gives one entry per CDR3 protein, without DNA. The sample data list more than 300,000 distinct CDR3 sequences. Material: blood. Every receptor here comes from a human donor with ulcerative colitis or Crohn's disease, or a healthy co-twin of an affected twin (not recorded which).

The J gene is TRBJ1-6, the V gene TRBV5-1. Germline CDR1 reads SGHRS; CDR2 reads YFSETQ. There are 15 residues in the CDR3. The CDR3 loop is CASSPSGSDNSPLHF.

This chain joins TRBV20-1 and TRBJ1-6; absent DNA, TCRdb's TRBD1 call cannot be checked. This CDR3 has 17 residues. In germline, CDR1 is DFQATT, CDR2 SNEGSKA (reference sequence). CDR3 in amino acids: CSARVMPGTGNVSPLHF.

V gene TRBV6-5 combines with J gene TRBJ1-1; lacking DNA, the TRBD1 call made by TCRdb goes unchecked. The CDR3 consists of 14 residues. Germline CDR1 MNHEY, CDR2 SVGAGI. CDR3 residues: CASSYAQGETEAFF.

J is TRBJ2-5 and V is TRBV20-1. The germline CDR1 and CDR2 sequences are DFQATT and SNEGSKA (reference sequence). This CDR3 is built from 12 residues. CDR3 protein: CSSLRAQETQYF.

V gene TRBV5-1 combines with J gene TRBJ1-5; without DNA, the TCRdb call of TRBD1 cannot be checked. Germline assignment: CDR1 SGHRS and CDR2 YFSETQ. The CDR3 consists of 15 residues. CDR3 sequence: CASSLAGGANQPQHF. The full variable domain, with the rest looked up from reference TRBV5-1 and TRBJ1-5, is KAGVTQTPRYLIKTRGQQVTLSCSPISGHRSVSWYQQTPGQGLQFLFEYFSETQRNKGNFPGRFSGRQFSNSRSEMNVSTLELGDSALYLCASSLAGGANQPQHFGDGTRLSIL.

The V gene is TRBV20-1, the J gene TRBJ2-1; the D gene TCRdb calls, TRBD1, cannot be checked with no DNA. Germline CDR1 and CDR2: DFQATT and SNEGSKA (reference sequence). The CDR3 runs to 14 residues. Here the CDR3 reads CSARVPRRGNEQFF.

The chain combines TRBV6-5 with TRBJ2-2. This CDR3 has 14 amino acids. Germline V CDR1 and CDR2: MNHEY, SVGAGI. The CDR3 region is CASSSWGGVGELFF.

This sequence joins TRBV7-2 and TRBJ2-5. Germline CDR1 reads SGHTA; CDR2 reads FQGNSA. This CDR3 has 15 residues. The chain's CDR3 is CASSLSRDFQETQYF.

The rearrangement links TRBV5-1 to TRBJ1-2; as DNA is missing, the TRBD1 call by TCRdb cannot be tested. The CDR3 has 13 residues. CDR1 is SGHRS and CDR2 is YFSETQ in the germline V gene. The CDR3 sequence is CASSRGDSQGYTF.

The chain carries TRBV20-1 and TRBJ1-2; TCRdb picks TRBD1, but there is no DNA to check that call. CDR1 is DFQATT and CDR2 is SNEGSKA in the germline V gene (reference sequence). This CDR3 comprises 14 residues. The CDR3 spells CSALGRGQDYGYTF.

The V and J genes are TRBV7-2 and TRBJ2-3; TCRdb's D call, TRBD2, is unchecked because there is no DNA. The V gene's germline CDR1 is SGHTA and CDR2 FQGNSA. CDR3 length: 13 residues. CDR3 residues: CASSPQSTDTQYF.

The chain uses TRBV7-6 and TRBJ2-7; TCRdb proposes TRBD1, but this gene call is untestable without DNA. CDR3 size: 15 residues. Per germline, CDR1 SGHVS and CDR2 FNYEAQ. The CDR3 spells CPSSLGGQGVYEQYF.

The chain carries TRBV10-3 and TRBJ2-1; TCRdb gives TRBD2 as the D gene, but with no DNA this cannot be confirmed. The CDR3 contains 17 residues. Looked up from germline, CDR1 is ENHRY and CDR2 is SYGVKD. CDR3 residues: CAISDIQQRGGLNEQFF.

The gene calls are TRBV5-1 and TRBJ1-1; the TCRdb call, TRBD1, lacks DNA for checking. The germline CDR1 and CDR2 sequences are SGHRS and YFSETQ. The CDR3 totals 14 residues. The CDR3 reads CASSSGQGYAEAFF.

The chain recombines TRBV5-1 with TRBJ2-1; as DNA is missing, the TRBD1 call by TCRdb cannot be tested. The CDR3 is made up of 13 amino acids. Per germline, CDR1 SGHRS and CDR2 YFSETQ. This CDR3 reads CASSLVGGNEQFF.

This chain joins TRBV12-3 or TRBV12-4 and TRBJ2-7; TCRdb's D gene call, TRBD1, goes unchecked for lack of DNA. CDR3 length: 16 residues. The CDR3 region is CASREGTDREIYERYF.

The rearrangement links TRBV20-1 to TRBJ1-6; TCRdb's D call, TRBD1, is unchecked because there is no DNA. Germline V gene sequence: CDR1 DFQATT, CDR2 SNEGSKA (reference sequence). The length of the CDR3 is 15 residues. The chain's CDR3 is CSAAGRQGLGSPLHF.

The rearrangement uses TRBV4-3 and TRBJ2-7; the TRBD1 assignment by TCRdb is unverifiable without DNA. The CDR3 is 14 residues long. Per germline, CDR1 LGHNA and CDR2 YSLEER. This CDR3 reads CASSGRGGIYEQYF.